This T cell receptor beta chain derives from a study of CD8+ T cells in alopecia areata (dated by TCRdb to the late 2010s). Regarding the complete study: The treated patients, all with moderate-to-severe alopecia areata, were enrolled in an open-label pilot trial of oral tofacitinib given at 5 to 10 mg twice daily. Tofacitinib-treated patients had biopsies at baseline and at 4 and 24 weeks of treatment, with a later scalp biopsy in several patients. RNA was extracted with the PAXgene miRNA kit for fixed scalp, the miRNeasy kit for PBMCs, and the RNeasy kit for mouse skin. High-throughput TCRbeta sequencing was used to examine T cell clonal expansion in alopecia areata in both the C3H/HeJ mouse model and human patients. Amplification of TCRbeta CDR3 regions was done by immunoSEQ multiplex PCR using 35 Vbeta forward primers and 13 Jbeta reverse primers. Scalp clonality was compared among normal scalp (n=4), patchy alopecia areata scalp (n=8), and alopecia totalis/universalis scalp (n=8). On the human side, TCRbeta sequencing was run on scalp tissue and on sorted CD4+ and CD8+ peripheral blood T cells from healthy controls and from alopecia areata patients with either patchy or totalis/universalis disease. Tofacitinib was given for 6 to 18 months, followed by 6 months of follow-up off drug to assess delayed response and recurrence.

This clone was counted only a few times. It has no known antigen specificity. No per-base quality is available; no much larger clone lies one base away. The research as a whole found: Resident alphabeta T cells in normal human skin are also sequenced, complicating scalp TCR repertoire analysis, unlike mouse skin dominated by gammadelta T cells. Compared with normal scalp, lesional scalp, particularly in alopecia totalis/universalis, had higher clonality and more expanded CD8+ clones, which suggests antigenic drive. TCR sequences shared between patients were less clear than in mice, possibly partly because of HLA diversity in the patient population.

The protocol used for the library was the immunoSEQ multiplex PCR assay. RNA was extracted from all samples and reverse transcribed into cDNA, which served as template for TCR sequencing. SuperScript III was used for first-strand cDNA synthesis, primed with a 2:1 mix of oligo-dT and random hexamers. Amplification bias was assessed with a synthetic immune receptor repertoire, and residual bias was removed computationally. Per the authors' processing: After raw reads were preprocessed to remove errors, the CDR3 was defined following IMGT conventions as running from the conserved cysteine to phenylalanine. To get clonality, Shannon entropy was normalized by log2 of the number of productive unique TCRs and the result was subtracted from 1. Whether each scalp clone was CD4 or CD8 was inferred by checking scalp TCRbeta sequences against the CD4 and CD8 repertoires from sorted blood. TCRdb carries this immuneACCESS record with in-frame sequences only. Its versions omit some clonotypes, under half of them owing to an unresolved V gene in the studies checked, with the rest unexplained. V and J calls and clone size are copied from that table; D and trimming were computed from the DNA. Across this sample there are roughly 170,000 clones, with approximately 56% seen only once. The ten largest account for 14% to 15% of the sample.

Ends trimmed: V by 7 bases, J by 4 bases; bases unmatched to a gene: 3. For CDR1 and CDR2, the germline V gene lists MGHDK and SYGVNS. The CDR3 starts with the cysteine, ends with the phenylalanine, and has 13 residues. Only CDR3 DNA remains: 39 bases, in frame from the first base. This specimen's time point label, per the study, means: baseline before oral tofacitinib. Lesional scalp punch biopsies and peripheral blood were obtained from alopecia areata patients. PBMCs were isolated by density centrifugation and stained for CD3, CD4 and CD8, and CD4+ and CD8+ T cells were sorted on a FACSAria. This TCR was sampled from a human donor with alopecia areata. Here the sequenced sample was CD4+ T cells sorted from blood, taken at week 0. This chain joins TRBV25-1 to TRBJ1-4; 7 bases in the junction line up with TRBD1. This receptor carries the CDR3 CASNRGSNEKLFF. The sequenced DNA: TGTGCCAGCAACAGGGGCAGTAATGAAAAACTGTTTTTT.